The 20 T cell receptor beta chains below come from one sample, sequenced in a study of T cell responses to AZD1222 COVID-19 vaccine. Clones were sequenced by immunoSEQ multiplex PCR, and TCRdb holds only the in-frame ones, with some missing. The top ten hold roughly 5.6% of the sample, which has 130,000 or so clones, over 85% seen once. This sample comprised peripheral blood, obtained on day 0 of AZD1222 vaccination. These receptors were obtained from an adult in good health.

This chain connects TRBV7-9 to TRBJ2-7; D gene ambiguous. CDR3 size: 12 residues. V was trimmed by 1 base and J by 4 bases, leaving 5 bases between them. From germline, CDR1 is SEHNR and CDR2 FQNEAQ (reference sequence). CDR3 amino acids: CASSLEAYEQYF. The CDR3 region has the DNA TGTGCCAGCAGCTTAGAAGCATACGAGCAGTACTTC.

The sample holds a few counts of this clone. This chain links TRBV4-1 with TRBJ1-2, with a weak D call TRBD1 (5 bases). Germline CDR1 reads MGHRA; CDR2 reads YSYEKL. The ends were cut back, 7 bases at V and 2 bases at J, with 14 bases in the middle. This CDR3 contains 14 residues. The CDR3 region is CASNPSGGNYGYTF. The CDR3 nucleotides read TGCGCCAGCAACCCTTCCGGGGGGAACTATGGCTACACCTTC.

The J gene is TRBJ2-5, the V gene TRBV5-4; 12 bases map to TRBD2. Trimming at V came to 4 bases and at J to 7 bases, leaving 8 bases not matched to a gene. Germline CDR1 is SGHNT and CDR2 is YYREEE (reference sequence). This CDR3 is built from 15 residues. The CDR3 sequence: CASSVSSGGAGTQYF. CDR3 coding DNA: TGTGCCAGCAGCGTTTCTAGCGGGGGGGCCGGGACCCAGTACTTC.

In nucleotides, the CDR3 is TGTGCCAGCTCACGGGGTCATCTCTCTGGAAACACCATATATTTT. It translates to CASSRGHLSGNTIYF. The rearrangement uses TRBV18 and TRBJ1-3; unclear D gene. Trimming took off 4 bases at V and 0 bases at J, with 10 bases between the two ends. This CDR3 spans 15 amino acids. Germline V lookup: CDR1 KGHSH, CDR2 LQKENI. Together with reference TRBV18 and TRBJ1-3, the CDR3 gives the full variable domain: NAGVMQNPRHLVRRRGQEARLRCSPMKGHSHVYWYRQLPEEGLKFMVYLQKENIIDESGMPKERFSAEFPKEGPSILRIQQVVRGDSAAYFCASSRGHLSGNTIYFGEGSWLTVV.

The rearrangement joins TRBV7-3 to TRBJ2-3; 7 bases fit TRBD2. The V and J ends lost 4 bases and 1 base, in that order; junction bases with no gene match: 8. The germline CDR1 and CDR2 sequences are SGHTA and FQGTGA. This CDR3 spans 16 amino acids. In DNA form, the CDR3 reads TGTGCCAGCAGCTCCCCCCAGGCGGGAGGCACAGATACGCAGTATTTT. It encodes CASSSPQAGGTDTQYF.

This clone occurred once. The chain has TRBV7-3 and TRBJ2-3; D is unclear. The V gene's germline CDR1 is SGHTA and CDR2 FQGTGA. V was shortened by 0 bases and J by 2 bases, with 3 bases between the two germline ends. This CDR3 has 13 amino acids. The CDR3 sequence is CASSLTNTDTQYF. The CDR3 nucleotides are TGTGCCAGCAGCTTAACTAACACAGATACGCAGTATTTT. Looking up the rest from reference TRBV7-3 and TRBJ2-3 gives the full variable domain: GAGVSQTPSNKVTEKGKYVELRCDPISGHTALYWYRQSLGQGPEFLIYFQGTGAADDSGLPNDRFFAVRPEGSVSTLKIQRTERGDSAVYLCASSLTNTDTQYFGPGTRLTVL.

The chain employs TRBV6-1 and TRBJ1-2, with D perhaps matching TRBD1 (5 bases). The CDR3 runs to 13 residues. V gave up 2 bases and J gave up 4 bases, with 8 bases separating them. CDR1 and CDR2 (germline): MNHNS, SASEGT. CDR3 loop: CASSERDSYGYTF. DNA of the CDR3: TGTGCCAGCAGTGAAAGGGACTCCTATGGCTACACCTTC.

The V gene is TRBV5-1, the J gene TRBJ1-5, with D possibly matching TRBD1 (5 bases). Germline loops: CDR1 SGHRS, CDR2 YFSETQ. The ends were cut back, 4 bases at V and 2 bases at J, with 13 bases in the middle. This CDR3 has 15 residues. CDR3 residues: CASSLGGSGNQPQHF. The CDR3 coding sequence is TGCGCCAGCAGCCTTGGGGGGAGTGGCAATCAGCCCCAGCATTTT.

The CDR3 DNA reads TGTGCCAGCAGTTTATCGAGGGGTAACGAGCAGTACTTC. Protein product: CASSLSRGNEQYF. The chain is built from TRBV27 and TRBJ2-7, with D perhaps assigned TRBD1 or TRBD2 (5 bases each). The CDR3 extends over 13 amino acids. V lost 0 bases and J lost 5, with 8 bases in between. Germline-derived CDR1 and CDR2 are MNHEY and SMNVEV (reference sequence).

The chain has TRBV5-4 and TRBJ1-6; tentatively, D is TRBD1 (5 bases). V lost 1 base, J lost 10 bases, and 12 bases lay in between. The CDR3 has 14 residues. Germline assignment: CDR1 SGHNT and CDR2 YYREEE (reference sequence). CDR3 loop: CASSLLSGGSPLHF. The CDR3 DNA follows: TGTGCCAGCAGCTTGTTGTCTGGGGGATCACCCCTCCACTTT.

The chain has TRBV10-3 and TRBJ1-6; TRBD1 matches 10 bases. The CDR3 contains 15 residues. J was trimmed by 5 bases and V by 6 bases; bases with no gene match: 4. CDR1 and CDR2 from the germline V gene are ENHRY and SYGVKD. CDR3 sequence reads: CAIRSGQGDNSPLHF. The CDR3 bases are TGTGCCATCAGATCCGGACAGGGGGATAATTCACCCCTCCACTTT.

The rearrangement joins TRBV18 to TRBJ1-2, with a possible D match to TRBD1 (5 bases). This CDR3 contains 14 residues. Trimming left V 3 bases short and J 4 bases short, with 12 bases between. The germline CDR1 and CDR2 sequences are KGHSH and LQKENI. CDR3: CASSPGPPRYGYTF. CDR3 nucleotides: TGTGCCAGCTCACCGGGGCCCCCTCGCTATGGCTACACCTTC.

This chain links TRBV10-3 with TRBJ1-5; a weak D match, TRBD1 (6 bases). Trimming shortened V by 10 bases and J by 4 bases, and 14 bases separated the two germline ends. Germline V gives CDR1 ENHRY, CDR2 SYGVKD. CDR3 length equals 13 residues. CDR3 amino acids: CATTGSANQPQHF. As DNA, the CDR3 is TGTGCCACCACAGGGAGTGCGAATCAGCCCCAGCATTTT.

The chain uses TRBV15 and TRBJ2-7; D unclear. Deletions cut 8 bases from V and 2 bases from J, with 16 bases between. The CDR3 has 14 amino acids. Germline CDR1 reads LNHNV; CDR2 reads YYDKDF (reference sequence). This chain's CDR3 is CATLSISAPYEQYF. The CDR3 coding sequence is TGTGCCACCCTCTCCATATCAGCCCCCTACGAGCAGTACTTC.

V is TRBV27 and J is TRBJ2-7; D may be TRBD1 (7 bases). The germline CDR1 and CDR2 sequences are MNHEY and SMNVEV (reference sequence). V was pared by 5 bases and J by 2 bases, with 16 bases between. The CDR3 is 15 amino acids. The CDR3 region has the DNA TGTGCCAGCAGTGCGGGACAGCAAAGCCCCTACGAGCAGTACTTC. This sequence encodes CASSAGQQSPYEQYF.

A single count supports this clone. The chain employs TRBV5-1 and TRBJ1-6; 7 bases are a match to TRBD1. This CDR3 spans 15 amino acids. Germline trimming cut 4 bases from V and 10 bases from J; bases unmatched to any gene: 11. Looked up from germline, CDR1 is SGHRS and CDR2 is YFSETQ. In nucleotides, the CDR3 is TGCGCCAGCAGCAATGACAGGGTTCTGGGGTCACCCCTCCACTTT. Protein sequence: CASSNDRVLGSPLHF.

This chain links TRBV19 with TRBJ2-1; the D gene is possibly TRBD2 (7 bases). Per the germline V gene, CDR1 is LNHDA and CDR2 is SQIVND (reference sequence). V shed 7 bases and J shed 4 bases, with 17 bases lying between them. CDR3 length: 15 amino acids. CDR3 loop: CASNLRGLNYNEQFF. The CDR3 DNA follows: TGTGCCAGTAACTTGCGGGGGCTGAATTACAATGAGCAGTTCTTC. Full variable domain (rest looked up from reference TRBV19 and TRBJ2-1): DGGITQSPKYLFRKEGQNVTLSCEQNLNHDAMYWYRQDPGQGLRLIYYSQIVNDFQKGDIAEGYSVSREKKESFPLTVTSAQKNPTAFYLCASNLRGLNYNEQFFGPGTRLTVL.

CDR3 nucleotides: TGTGCCAGCACGGGCGGGGGGATCTACAATGAGCAGTTCTTC. Translated, it gives CASTGGGIYNEQFF. The chain has TRBV6-5 and TRBJ2-1; TRBD2 agrees at 8 bases. The CDR3 has 14 residues. Germline V gene data show CDR1 as MNHEY and CDR2 as SVGAGI. The ends lost 7 bases at V and 3 bases at J; junction bases unmatched: 5.

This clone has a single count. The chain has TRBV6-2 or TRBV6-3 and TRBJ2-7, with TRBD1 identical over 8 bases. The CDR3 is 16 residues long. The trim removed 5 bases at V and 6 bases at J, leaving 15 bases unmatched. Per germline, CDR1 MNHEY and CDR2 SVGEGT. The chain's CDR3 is CASSHESGTGRGEQYF. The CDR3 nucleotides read TGTGCCAGCAGTCACGAATCCGGGACAGGTCGAGGCGAGCAGTACTTC.

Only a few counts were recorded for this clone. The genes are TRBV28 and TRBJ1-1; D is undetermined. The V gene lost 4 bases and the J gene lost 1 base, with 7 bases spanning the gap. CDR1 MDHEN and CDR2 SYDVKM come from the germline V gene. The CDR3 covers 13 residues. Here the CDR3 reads CASSSFRNTEAFF. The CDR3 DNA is TGTGCCAGCAGTTCATTTAGGAACACTGAAGCTTTCTTT. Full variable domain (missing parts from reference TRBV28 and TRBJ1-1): DVKVTQSSRYLVKRTGEKVFLECVQDMDHENMFWYRQDPGLGLRLIYFSYDVKMKEKGDIPEGYSVSREKKERFSLILESASTNQTSMYLCASSSFRNTEAFFGQGTRLTVV.